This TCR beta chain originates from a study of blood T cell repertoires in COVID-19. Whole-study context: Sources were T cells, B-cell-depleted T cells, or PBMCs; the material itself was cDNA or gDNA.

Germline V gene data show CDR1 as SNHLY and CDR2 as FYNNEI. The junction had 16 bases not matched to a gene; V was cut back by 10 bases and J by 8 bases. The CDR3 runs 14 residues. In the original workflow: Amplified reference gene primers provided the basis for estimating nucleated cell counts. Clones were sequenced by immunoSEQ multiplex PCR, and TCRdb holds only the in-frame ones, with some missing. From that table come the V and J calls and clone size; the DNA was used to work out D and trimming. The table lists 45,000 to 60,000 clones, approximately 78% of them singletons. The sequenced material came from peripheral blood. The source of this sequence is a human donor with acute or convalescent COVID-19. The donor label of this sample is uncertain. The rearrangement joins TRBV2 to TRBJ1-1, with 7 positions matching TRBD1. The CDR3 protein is CATQKAGQHLEAFF. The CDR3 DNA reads TGTGCCACTCAGAAGGCGGGACAGCACCTAGAAGCTTTCTTT.